The entry below gives a single T cell receptor (beta chain) sequence along with its context. Its matching antigen is unknown. This sample also contains other DNA sequences that code for the same CDR3. This sample was taken from a study of cytomegalovirus exposure and HLA in healthy donors. Study as a whole: Tens of millions of unique TCRs, all from HLA-typed donors, were included in an early release of the data. Study-level results: A later analysis reportedly identified an Asian-associated ancestry cluster as carrying fewer N-insertions than the approximately 620-donor mean. TCR beta V- and J-gene trimming, according to a later analysis, was linked to a missense DCLRE1C variant.

V was trimmed by 0 bases and J by 3 bases, leaving 6 bases between them. CDR1 is SGHRS, CDR2 YFSETQ, per germline. The CDR3 covers 13 residues. With 60 Vbeta and 13 Jbeta primers, the PCR was carried out. Here immunoSEQ multiplex PCR was the method, and the copy in TCRdb shows in-frame clones only, minus some. This sample has 130,000 to 150,000 clones, with roughly 76% found just once. This TCR came from a woman between 40 and 50 years old in good health and CMV-seronegative. V usage is TRBV5-1 and J usage is TRBJ2-5, with D uncertain. The specimen was PBMCs. The DNA of the CDR3 is TGCGCCAGCAGCTTGGCGGTCGAAGAGACCCAGTACTTC. This sequence encodes CASSLAVEETQYF. Drawing the rest from reference TRBV5-1 and TRBJ2-5, the complete variable domain is KAGVTQTPRYLIKTRGQQVTLSCSPISGHRSVSWYQQTPGQGLQFLFEYFSETQRNKGNFPGRFSGRQFSNSRSEMNVSTLELGDSALYLCASSLAVEETQYFGPGTRLLVL.